This TCR beta chain is from a study of blood T cell repertoires in COVID-19. This CDR3 has 14 residues. Trimming removed 5 bases from V and 3 bases from J; junction bases left unmatched: 1. The germline V gene has CDR1 MNHEY and CDR2 SMNVEV (reference sequence). This clone occurred many times. TCRdb's copy holds only in-frame clones and misses some; the assay was immunoSEQ multiplex PCR. The data show 100,000 or so clones, around 84% seen once. This receptor was identified in a woman aged 60 to 75 in a cohort sampled during active or convalescent COVID-19. The sample taken for sequencing was peripheral blood. The chain carries TRBV27 and TRBJ2-1; TRBD1 matches 10 bases. The DNA of the CDR3 is TGTGCCAGCAGTGGGACAGGGGTCTACAATGAGCAGTTCTTC. Translated: CASSGTGVYNEQFF.